The 18 T cell receptor beta chains presented below share a single source sample, sequenced in a study of Ad26.COV2.S vaccination and SARS-CoV-2 variants. The assay was immunoSEQ multiplex PCR, and TCRdb's table has in-frame clones only and misses some. In the table there are 120,000 to 150,000 clones, just over 85% of which are singletons. The specimen comprised peripheral blood, sampled after recovery from COVID-19. The origin of the receptors is a human donor who had recovered from COVID-19.

The V and J genes are TRBV6-2 or TRBV6-3 and TRBJ2-7, with D tentatively TRBD1 (6 bases). V was trimmed by 0 bases and J by 2 bases, leaving 20 bases between them. In germline, CDR1 is MNHEY, CDR2 SVGEGT. This CDR3 has 18 residues. DNA of the CDR3: TGTGCCAGCAGTTACTCGATGTTTGCGGCAGGGACAACCTACGAGCAGTACTTC. Protein product: CASSYSMFAAGTTYEQYF.

Comments on this clone: A junction end diverges from the germline sequence, so it may reflect a read error. The chain recombines TRBV30 with TRBJ1-3; the D is unclear. The germline CDR1 and CDR2 sequences are GTSNPN and SVGIG (reference sequence). The CDR3 sequence is 12 residues long. The DNA of the CDR3 is TGTGCCTGGGGTGTGGGAGGAAACACCATATATTTT. This encodes CAWGVGGNTIYF.

As for this clone: This sample includes further DNA sequences coding for the same CDR3. The chain is built from TRBV5-1 and TRBJ2-3; D remains ambiguous. V lost 0 bases and J lost 3, with 8 bases in between. The length of the CDR3 is 14 residues. The germline gives CDR1 SGHRS, CDR2 YFSETQ. CDR3 residues: CASSLERETDTQYF. Written as DNA, the CDR3 is TGCGCCAGCAGCTTGGAAAGGGAAACAGATACGCAGTATTTT. Looking up the rest from reference TRBV5-1 and TRBJ2-3 gives the full variable domain: KAGVTQTPRYLIKTRGQQVTLSCSPISGHRSVSWYQQTPGQGLQFLFEYFSETQRNKGNFPGRFSGRQFSNSRSEMNVSTLELGDSALYLCASSLERETDTQYFGPGTRLTVL.

Only one count was recorded for this clone. The chain combines TRBV28 with TRBJ1-6; 7 bases align to TRBD1. The V and J ends lost 6 bases and 6 bases, in that order; junction bases with no gene match: 8. Germline V gene sequence: CDR1 MDHEN, CDR2 SYDVKM. The CDR3 extends over 15 amino acids. CDR3 nucleotide sequence: TGTGCCAGCAGGGCACGGACAGGTGCTAATTCACCCCTCCACTTT. As protein: CASRARTGANSPLHF.

The CDR3 sequence: CASMAYTGDEKLFF. As DNA, the CDR3 is TGTGCCAGTATGGCTTATACAGGGGATGAAAAACTGTTTTTT. V usage is TRBV19 and J usage is TRBJ1-4; 7 bases are a match to TRBD1. Germline CDR1 LNHDA, CDR2 SQIVND (reference sequence). This CDR3 has 14 amino acids. The J segment lost 6 bases and the V segment lost 7 bases, leaving 8 bases of the junction unmatched.

The J gene is TRBJ2-2, the V gene TRBV10-3; either TRBD1 or TRBD2 may fit D (5 bases each). The CDR3 spans 12 residues. V lost 10 bases to trimming and J lost 5 bases, with 11 bases between them. CDR1 and CDR2 (germline): ENHRY, SYGVKD. The CDR3 reads CATWDLTGELFF. The DNA of the CDR3 is TGTGCCACGTGGGACCTAACCGGGGAGCTGTTTTTT.

The chain links TRBV5-6 to TRBJ1-2, with D perhaps TRBD1 (6 bases). This CDR3 contains 14 residues. CDR1 is SGHDT and CDR2 is YYEEEE in the germline V gene. Trimming cost V 2 bases and J 2 bases, with 10 bases left between them. The CDR3 bases are TGTGCCAGCAGCTTAGACAGGCGGAACTATGGCTACACCTTC. It yields the protein CASSLDRRNYGYTF.

The chain combines TRBV9 with TRBJ1-1, with D hard to call. V was trimmed by 3 bases and J by 0 bases, leaving 6 bases between them. Per the germline V gene, CDR1 is SGDLS and CDR2 is YYNGEE. This CDR3 is 13 amino acids long. The CDR3, as DNA: TGTGCCAGCAGCGAGGGCTTGAACACTGAAGCTTTCTTT. Amino acid sequence: CASSEGLNTEAFF.

This rearrangement joins TRBV5-6 to TRBJ2-3; 11 bases map to TRBD2. Looked up from germline, CDR1 is SGHDT and CDR2 is YYEEEE. V lost 2 bases and J lost 1; bases outside the gene matches: 3. There are 16 residues in the CDR3. The CDR3: CASSFTSGGGTDTQYF. In DNA, the CDR3 is TGTGCCAGCAGCTTTACTAGCGGGGGTGGCACAGATACGCAGTATTTT.

This chain joins TRBV28 and TRBJ2-5; weak D call: TRBD1 (5 bases). From germline, CDR1 is MDHEN and CDR2 SYDVKM. The V and J ends lost 1 base and 5 bases respectively, with 11 bases between them. The CDR3 is made up of 14 amino acids. DNA of the CDR3: TGTGCCAGCAGTTTATCAGGGATCGGGGAGACCCAGTACTTC. This sequence encodes CASSLSGIGETQYF.

The chain carries TRBV11-2 and TRBJ1-2, with a weak D call TRBD1 (6 bases). Germline lookup yields CDR1 SGHAT and CDR2 FQNNGV. The CDR3 length is 12 residues. V shed 5 bases and J shed 6 bases, with 10 bases lying between them. CDR3: CASSPGHHGYTF. The DNA of the CDR3 is TGTGCCAGCAGCCCGGGACACCATGGCTACACCTTC. The full variable domain, rest sourced from reference TRBV11-2 and TRBJ1-2, is EAGVAQSPRYKIIEKRQSVAFWCNPISGHATLYWYQQILGQGPKLLIQFQNNGVVDDSQLPKDRFSAERLKGVDSTLKIQPAKLEDSAVYLCASSPGHHGYTFGSGTRLTVV.

In its sample, this clone was seen once. The genes are TRBV3-1 (or the pseudogene TRBV3-2) and TRBJ1-3; D perhaps matches TRBD1 (6 bases). Trimming stripped 4 bases from V and 3 bases from J, with 13 bases between. The CDR3 has 15 amino acids. Germline CDR1 reads LGHDT; CDR2 reads YNNKEL (reference sequence). CDR3 residues: CASSLPQGRGNTIYF. In DNA, the CDR3 is TGTGCCAGCAGCCTTCCACAGGGCCGTGGAAACACCATATATTTT.

This chain connects TRBV18 to TRBJ2-7; 8 bases match TRBD1. This CDR3 comprises 15 residues. CDR1 and CDR2 from the germline V gene are KGHSH and LQKENI. V dropped 4 bases and J dropped 2; count of bases not matched to a gene: 7. The DNA of the CDR3 is TGTGCCAGCTCACTTGAAAACAGGGGGACCTACGAGCAGTACTTC. Translation: CASSLENRGTYEQYF.

This chain uses TRBV28 with TRBJ1-1, with TRBD1 identical over 7 bases. V lost 6 bases to trimming and J lost 2 bases; unmatched junction nucleotides: 9. Per the germline V gene, CDR1 is MDHEN and CDR2 is SYDVKM. CDR3 length: 15 residues. The CDR3 bases are TGTGCCAGCAGGCCAGGGGGGGCTCAAAACACTGAAGCTTTCTTT. It translates to CASRPGGAQNTEAFF.

The V call is TRBV30, the J call TRBJ2-7; the D gene is possibly TRBD2 (5 bases). Germline V gene sequence: CDR1 GTSNPN, CDR2 SVGIG (reference sequence). The V and J ends lost 2 bases and 4 bases respectively, with 15 bases between them. This CDR3 contains 14 residues. As DNA, the CDR3 is TGTGCCTGGAGTAGAGGGCCTCCGGGGTACGAGCAGTACTTC. This codes for CAWSRGPPGYEQYF. The full variable domain, with the rest looked up from reference TRBV30 and TRBJ2-7, is SQTIHQWPATLVQPVGSPLSLECTVEGTSNPNLYWYRQAAGRGLQLLFYSVGIGQISSEVPQNLSASRPQDRQFILSSKKLLLSDSGFYLCAWSRGPPGYEQYFGPGTRLTVT.

The chain links TRBV24-1 to TRBJ2-1; 8 nucleotides align to TRBD1. The CDR3 consists of 16 residues. Looked up from germline, CDR1 is KGHDR and CDR2 is SFDVKD. Trimming at V came to 4 bases and at J to 4 bases, leaving 8 bases not matched to a gene. CDR3 DNA sequence: TGTGCCACCAGTGACTCAGGGGGCGAGTTTTACAATGAGCAGTTCTTC. The encoded protein is CATSDSGGEFYNEQFF.

This clone showed up just once. The chain has TRBV7-9 and TRBJ1-2; possible D gene TRBD1, 5 bases. Germline-derived CDR1 and CDR2 are SEHNR and FQNEAQ (reference sequence). The CDR3 loop spans 16 amino acids. The germline V and J ends were trimmed by 6 bases and 5 bases, with 22 bases remaining between them. The CDR3 spells CASSQGELQGWYGYTF. CDR3 coding DNA: TGTGCCAGCAGTCAGGGAGAGCTCCAGGGTTGGTATGGCTACACCTTC.

The chain links TRBV6-5 to TRBJ1-1; D unclear. V was trimmed by 6 bases and J by 4 bases, leaving 15 bases between them. CDR1 and CDR2 (germline): MNHEY, SVGAGI. There are 14 residues in the CDR3. The CDR3 protein is CASSPLEGATEAFF. Written as DNA, the CDR3 is TGTGCCAGCAGCCCCCTGGAGGGTGCCACTGAAGCTTTCTTT.